This T cell receptor beta chain originates from a study of blood T cell repertoires in COVID-19. CDR3 length: 15 amino acids. The V gene's germline CDR1 is SGHDN and CDR2 FVKESK. J was trimmed by 3 bases and V by 5 bases; bases with no gene match: 6. Profiled with immunoSEQ multiplex PCR; TCRdb holds only in-frame clones, not every one. The table lists around 260,000 clones, 65% to 90% of them singletons. Sequencing used peripheral blood. V gene TRBV14 combines with J gene TRBJ1-4, with TRBD1 identical over 7 bases. This receptor was taken from a human donor in a cohort sampled during active COVID-19. The DNA for the CDR3 is TGTGCCAGCAGCAGAACAGGGGATGCTAATGAAAAACTGTTTTTT. Translated, it gives CASSRTGDANEKLFF.